Presented here are 24 T cell receptor beta chains from one specimen sequenced in a study of T cell repertoires in cytomegalovirus infection. Via MiXCR, TCRdb re-called the reads, giving one row per CDR3 protein. Of 85,000 to 130,000 distinct CDR3 sequences listed, about 22% are singletons. The source material was CD8+ T cells from PBMCs. These receptors all come from a human donor in good health (CMV status not recorded). Some clones in this sample may be carry-over from other donors' samples.

The V gene is TRBV30, the J gene TRBJ2-5; 9 bases map to TRBD1. The V segment lost 2 bases and the J segment 2 bases; nucleotides outside the gene matches: 3. This CDR3 comprises 14 residues. Per germline, CDR1 GTSNPN and CDR2 SVGIG (reference sequence). The CDR3, as DNA: TGTGCCTGGAGTATGACAGGGGGTCAAGAGACCCAGTACTTC. Encoded protein: CAWSMTGGQETQYF. The full variable domain, in which reference TRBV30 and TRBJ2-5 provide the parts outside the CDR3, is SQTIHQWPATLVQPVGSPLSLECTVEGTSNPNLYWYRQAAGRGLQLLFYSVGIGQISSEVPQNLSASRPQDRQFILSSKKLLLSDSGFYLCAWSMTGGQETQYFGPGTRLLVL.

The table lists this clonotype with many counts. This sequence joins TRBV28 and TRBJ2-7, with 9 bases that match TRBD1. Germline CDR1 and CDR2: MDHEN and SYDVKM. This CDR3 is built from 14 residues. V shed 4 bases and J 3 bases; nucleotides not matched to a gene: 4. In DNA form, the CDR3 reads TGTGCCAGCAGTTATACGACAGGGGGCTACGAGCAGTACTTC. Translating gives CASSYTTGGYEQYF.

This clonotype occurred a few times. The rearrangement links TRBV6-2 or TRBV6-3 to TRBJ2-7; D remains ambiguous. CDR1 MNHEY and CDR2 SVGEGT come from the germline V gene. Trimming shortened V by 5 bases and J by 3 bases, and 17 bases separated the two germline ends. The CDR3 sequence is 15 residues long. CDR3 sequence (DNA): TGTGCCAGCAGTGGGTGGGGTAATGAAAGCTACGAGCAGTACTTC. This sequence encodes CASSGWGNESYEQYF.

This chain connects TRBV20-1 to TRBJ2-1, with a weak D call TRBD2 (7 bases). The length of the CDR3 is 15 residues. Trimming took off 6 bases at V and 12 bases at J, with 27 bases between the two ends. Germline V gives CDR1 DFQATT, CDR2 SNEGSKA (reference sequence). The CDR3 loop is CSARNRRGGTMGQFF. CDR3 sequence (DNA): TGCAGTGCGCGGAACCGAAGGGGGGGAACAATGGGGCAGTTCTTC.

J is TRBJ2-1 and V is TRBV2; D ambiguous. V was pared by 7 bases and J by 0 bases, with 16 bases between. CDR3 size: 16 residues. The V gene's germline CDR1 is SNHLY and CDR2 FYNNEI. CDR3 nucleotides: TGTGCCAGCAACCTCTGGGCAGAGAGCTCCTACAATGAGCAGTTCTTC. It codes for CASNLWAESSYNEQFF.

This clonotype was detected only a few times. CDR3 DNA: TGTGCCAGCAGCGAGGACAGAGGCCCAGATACGCAGTATTTT. It yields the protein CASSEDRGPDTQYF. This chain joins TRBV25-1 and TRBJ2-3; possibly TRBD1 for D (6 bases). The V gene lost 6 bases and the J gene lost 4 bases, with 14 bases spanning the gap. Germline V CDR1 and CDR2: MGHDK, SYGVNS. CDR3 length: 14 residues.

The chain has TRBV20-1 and TRBJ1-5; no definite D call. V was cut by 3 bases and J by 5 bases, with 11 bases left in between. The CDR3 sequence is 13 residues long. From germline, CDR1 is DFQATT and CDR2 SNEGSKA (reference sequence). Here the CDR3 reads CSARGWVDQPQHF. The CDR3 nucleotides read TGCAGTGCTAGGGGCTGGGTTGATCAGCCCCAGCATTTT.

This clonotype was detected only a few times. One junction end does not reproduce the germline sequence, and a read error may be involved. This rearrangement joins TRBV28 to TRBJ1-4; D gene ambiguous. The CDR3 has 15 residues. Per the germline V gene, CDR1 is MDHEN and CDR2 is SYDVKM. CDR3 DNA: TGTGCCAGCCGAAGGGCCTTCGACGCTAACGAAAAACTGTTTTTT. Translating it yields CASRRAFDANEKLFF. The full variable domain, rest sourced from reference TRBV28 and TRBJ1-4, is DVKVTQSSRYLVKRTGEKVFLECVQDMDHENMFWYRQDPGLGLRLIYFSYDVKMKEKGDIPEGYSVSREKKERFSLILESASTNQTSMYLCASRRAFDANEKLFFGSGTQLSVL.

In regard to this clonotype: The junction shows a germline mismatch at one end, possibly a read error. The chain employs TRBV7-9 and TRBJ2-7, with TRBD1 matching over 7 bases. This CDR3 comprises 15 residues. Germline V gene sequence: CDR1 SEHNR, CDR2 FQNEAQ (reference sequence). The CDR3 DNA follows: TGTGCCAGCAGCGATACACAGGGGATCTCCTACAAGCAGTACTTC. This gives the protein CASSDTQGISYKQYF.

There are many counts of this clonotype. This chain uses TRBV7-2 with TRBJ1-2; 7 bases align to TRBD1. CDR1 and CDR2 (germline): SGHTA, FQGNSA. This CDR3 has 14 amino acids. The V gene end was trimmed by 5 bases and the J gene end by 4 bases; junction bases not matched to a gene: 7. CDR3 residues: CASSETGTVYGYTF. The CDR3 coding sequence is TGTGCCAGCAGCGAAACCGGGACAGTCTATGGCTACACCTTC.

V is TRBV2 and J is TRBJ2-7, with unresolved D. CDR1 SNHLY and CDR2 FYNNEI come from the germline V gene. This CDR3 is built from 15 residues. Trimming left V 4 bases short and J 0 bases short, with 13 bases between. The CDR3 is CASSVDRSNSYEQYF. CDR3 coding DNA: TGTGCCAGCAGTGTTGACCGATCAAACTCCTACGAGCAGTACTTC.

The chain combines TRBV23-1 with TRBJ2-1, with a possible D match to TRBD2 (7 bases). TRBV23-1 is treated as an ORF (open reading frame) with a function not yet certain. The CDR3 length is 15 residues. Trimming shortened V by 4 bases and J by 12 bases, and 22 bases separated the two germline ends. CDR3 loop: CASSPLGRWGGAQFF. CDR3 DNA sequence: TGCGCCAGCAGTCCCCTCGGACGGTGGGGGGGGGCGCAGTTCTTC.

The chain employs TRBV20-1 and TRBJ1-2, with no clear D. Trimming removed 8 bases at V and 2 bases at J, with 15 bases between. The CDR3 length is 13 residues. Germline V gives CDR1 DFQATT, CDR2 SNEGSKA (reference sequence). The CDR3 loop reads CSQRSTVNYGYTF. Written as DNA, the CDR3 is TGCAGTCAGCGTAGCACGGTCAACTATGGCTACACCTTC.

This clonotype has ten or more counts. The J gene is TRBJ1-1, the V gene TRBV5-6; D might be TRBD1 (6 bases). This CDR3 is built from 14 residues. Germline V CDR1 and CDR2: SGHDT, YYEEEE. Trimming cost V 3 bases and J 4 bases, with 13 bases left between them. CDR3 in DNA: TGTGCCAGCAGCTCGACAGGCCTAGCCACTGAAGCTTTCTTT. Its translation: CASSSTGLATEAFF.

This clonotype was recorded a few times. The chain carries TRBV7-6 and TRBJ2-7, with D perhaps TRBD1 (6 bases). V was pared by 6 bases and J by 5 bases, with 11 bases between. CDR1 is SGHVS and CDR2 is FNYEAQ in the germline V gene. This CDR3 is 12 amino acids long. CDR3 sequence reads: CASRSGADEQYF. The CDR3 bases are TGTGCCAGCAGGTCAGGGGCTGACGAGCAGTACTTC.

This chain links TRBV28 with TRBJ2-3, with 7 bases lining up with TRBD1. The CDR3 contains 15 residues. V dropped 2 bases and J dropped 0; count of bases not matched to a gene: 2. Germline loops: CDR1 MDHEN, CDR2 SYDVKM. CDR3 coding DNA: TGTGCCAGCAGTTTAGACAGGGTCAGCACAGATACGCAGTATTTT. It codes for CASSLDRVSTDTQYF.

The chain is built from TRBV11-3 and TRBJ1-4, with D hard to call. Germline V gene sequence: CDR1 SGHNT, CDR2 YENEEA. V gave up 1 base and J gave up 8 bases, with 14 bases separating them. The CDR3 spans 15 residues. The CDR3 sequence is CASSLVPEAGEKLFF. CDR3 bases: TGTGCCAGCAGCTTAGTCCCGGAGGCAGGCGAAAAACTGTTTTTT.

This clonotype was observed a few times. J is TRBJ2-1 and V is TRBV6-2 or TRBV6-3; 8 bases are shared with TRBD1. The CDR3 is made up of 13 amino acids. Per the germline V gene, CDR1 is MNHEY and CDR2 is SVGEGT. Unmatched junction bases numbered 4, after V lost 6 bases and J lost 6 bases. CDR3 DNA sequence: TGTGCCAGCAGATTAACAGGGGGCAATGAGCAGTTCTTC. Its translation: CASRLTGGNEQFF.

The sample holds a few counts of this clonotype. The J gene is TRBJ2-3, the V gene TRBV19, with a weak D call TRBD1 (5 bases). Trimming pared 3 bases from V and 2 bases from J, leaving 6 bases between. Per germline, CDR1 LNHDA and CDR2 SQIVND (reference sequence). The CDR3 runs to 13 residues. CDR3 protein: CASSIRDTDTQYF. The CDR3 DNA sequence: TGTGCCAGTAGTATCAGGGACACAGATACGCAGTATTTT.

The chain is built from TRBV9 and TRBJ1-3, with D uncertain. This CDR3 spans 15 amino acids. The germline V and J ends were trimmed by 6 bases and 2 bases, with 15 bases remaining between them. Germline values: CDR1 SGDLS, CDR2 YYNGEE. The CDR3 nucleotides are TGTGCCAGCACCGTGTCGGGTTCGACTGGAAACACCATATATTTT. It yields the protein CASTVSGSTGNTIYF.

This clonotype was seen only a few times. The chain is built from TRBV12-3 or TRBV12-4 and TRBJ2-7; 7 nucleotides agree with TRBD1. CDR3 size: 15 residues. With 6 bases clipped from V and 4 bases from J, the junction kept 12 bases outside the gene matches. CDR3 sequence reads: CASRRRDSASYEQYF. The CDR3 DNA reads as TGTGCCAGCAGACGCCGGGACAGTGCTTCTTACGAGCAGTACTTC.

This clonotype was detected a few times. The chain is built from TRBV5-6 and TRBJ2-7, with D possibly matching TRBD1 (5 bases). In germline, CDR1 is SGHDT, CDR2 YYEEEE. Trimming left V 4 bases short and J 2 bases short, with 16 bases between. This CDR3 is 15 amino acids long. The CDR3: CASSGARLLTYEQYF. The CDR3 DNA sequence: TGTGCCAGCAGCGGGGCCCGGCTTTTGACCTACGAGCAGTACTTC. The variable domain in full, completed from reference TRBV5-6 and TRBJ2-7, reads DAGVTQSPTHLIKTRGQQVTLRCSPKSGHDTVSWYQQALGQGPQFIFQYYEEEERQRGNFPDRFSGHQFPNYSSELNVNALLLGDSALYLCASSGARLLTYEQYFGPGTRLTVT.

This clonotype was seen more than once but under ten times. This chain uses TRBV19 with TRBJ2-1; weak D call: TRBD1 (5 bases). Germline V gene lookup returns CDR1 LNHDA and CDR2 SQIVND (reference sequence). Trimming removed 5 bases at V and 4 bases at J, with 15 bases between. The CDR3 is 15 amino acids. For the CDR3, the DNA is TGTGCCAGTAGTCTCGACAGTTTACCTTACAATGAGCAGTTCTTC. Amino acid sequence: CASSLDSLPYNEQFF. Filled out from reference TRBV19 and TRBJ2-1, the complete variable domain reads DGGITQSPKYLFRKEGQNVTLSCEQNLNHDAMYWYRQDPGQGLRLIYYSQIVNDFQKGDIAEGYSVSREKKESFPLTVTSAQKNPTAFYLCASSLDSLPYNEQFFGPGTRLTVL.

This clonotype has a handful of counts. The genes are TRBV7-9 and TRBJ2-7; the D gene could be TRBD1 or TRBD2 (5 bases each). The ends were cut back, 10 bases at V and 4 bases at J, with 17 bases in the middle. From germline, CDR1 is SEHNR and CDR2 FQNEAQ (reference sequence). The CDR3 contains 13 residues. DNA for the CDR3: TGTGCCACCTTGGGGGACGCTCAGTACGAGCAGTACTTC. The encoded protein is CATLGDAQYEQYF.